Sequencing of this T cell receptor beta chain was carried out in a study of early T cells in non-severe SARS-CoV-2 infection. About the research overall: The sequenced material was bulk RNA from unsorted whole blood, and its chains were unpaired. Study-wide findings and caveats: Comparison of clonotypes with VDJdb favored anti-spike CD8 responses while missing private and CD4 specificities.

Individual cDNA molecules received unique molecular identifiers during library preparation. TCRdb itself ran the 5' RACE reads through MiXCR, one entry per CDR3 protein. The sample carries about 67,000 distinct CDR3 sequences, 11% recorded once. Trimming removed 4 bases at V and 2 bases at J, with 13 bases between. Germline CDR1 and CDR2: SGDLS and YYNGEE. The CDR3 is 14 amino acids. This clonotype was seen only a few times. Antigen unknown. The chain is built from TRBV9 and TRBJ2-7, with D uncertain. Sequenced sample: whole blood. The source of this sequence is an adult who was a healthcare worker with PCR-confirmed SARS-CoV-2 infection or an uninfected control (not recorded which). The DNA of the CDR3 is TGTGCCAGCAGCCCTAGTGGGGTCCCCTACGAGCAGTACTTC. Its translation is CASSPSGVPYEQYF.